These 29 T cell receptor beta chains came from one sample sequenced in a study of shared clonotypes between healthy human individuals (dated by TCRdb to 2019 to 2021). The method behind the library was the immunoSEQ multiplex PCR assay. Sourced from immuneACCESS, this table was stored by TCRdb with only in-frame sequences that have V and J called. A share of the clones is absent; for the studies checked, an unresolved V gene accounts for under half, and the remainder has no known explanation. The sample table lists millions of clones, about 92% of them with a count of one. The ten largest account for under 0.45% of the sample. The sample was naive CD4+ T cells from PBMCs. This specimen's cell subset or site label, interpreted: CD45RA+ positively selected. These receptors were taken from a man aged 18 to 29 in good health. Some clones in this sample may be carry-over from other donors' samples.

The chain links TRBV6-5 to TRBJ1-1; no firm D call. Trimming removed 0 bases from V and 6 bases from J, with 11 bases in between. Germline-derived CDR1 and CDR2 are MNHEY and SVGAGI. CDR3 length equals 14 residues. The CDR3 nucleotides read TGTGCCAGCAGTTACTCGATCCGGCGGGCTGAAGCTTTCTTT. Its protein product is CASSYSIRRAEAFF.

This sequence joins TRBV23-1 and TRBJ2-4; D ambiguous. TRBV23-1 is an open reading frame whose function is uncertain. The CDR3 loop spans 18 amino acids. V was clipped by 4 bases and J by 2 bases, with 21 bases between them. Here the CDR3 reads CASSPPSALPLTKNIQYF. In nucleotides, the CDR3 is TGCGCCAGCAGTCCGCCATCGGCCCTACCCTTAACCAAAAACATTCAGTACTTC.

The chain uses TRBV4-1 and TRBJ2-3, with 11 positions matching TRBD2. Looked up from germline, CDR1 is MGHRA and CDR2 is YSYEKL. This CDR3 is built from 18 residues. The V gene end was trimmed by 1 base and the J gene end by 2 bases; junction bases not matched to a gene: 8. CDR3 coding DNA: TGCGCCAGCAGCCAAGCTGCGTTAGCGGGAGGGTTCACAGATACGCAGTATTTT. Translation: CASSQAALAGGFTDTQYF.

The genes are TRBV30 and TRBJ1-2, with 8 bases aligning to TRBD1. The CDR3 covers 17 residues. V dropped 3 bases and J dropped 4; count of bases not matched to a gene: 16. The V gene's germline CDR1 is GTSNPN and CDR2 SVGIG (reference sequence). CDR3 protein: CAWRAPLGQGRTYGYTF. CDR3 DNA sequence: TGTGCCTGGAGAGCGCCCCTCGGACAGGGCAGAACCTATGGCTACACCTTC.

V gene TRBV29-1 combines with J gene TRBJ2-1; D unclear. CDR3 length equals 14 residues. V lost 7 bases and J 4 bases, leaving 17 bases between the germline ends. The V gene's germline CDR1 is SQVTM and CDR2 ANQGSEA. The CDR3 region is CSAEKVTGYNEQFF. CDR3 nucleotide sequence: TGCAGCGCAGAGAAGGTTACGGGTTACAATGAGCAGTTCTTC.

The chain joins TRBV9 to TRBJ2-5; possibly TRBD1 for D (5 bases). V was trimmed by 0 bases and J by 2 bases, leaving 14 bases between them. CDR1 is SGDLS and CDR2 is YYNGEE in the germline V gene. CDR3 size: 16 residues. The CDR3 spells CASSVGAGQGQETQYF. As DNA, the CDR3 is TGTGCCAGCAGCGTAGGGGCCGGGCAGGGACAAGAGACCCAGTACTTC.

J is TRBJ2-5 and V is TRBV6-5; TRBD1 agrees at 8 bases. The germline V gene encodes CDR1 MNHEY and CDR2 SVGAGI. V dropped 5 bases and J dropped 4; count of bases not matched to a gene: 9. CDR3 size: 15 residues. The CDR3, as DNA: TGTGCCAGCAGTCTTTTACAGGGGGTCGGAGAGACCCAGTACTTC. As protein: CASSLLQGVGETQYF.

The gene calls are TRBV5-1 and TRBJ1-2; unclear D gene. Germline V gives CDR1 SGHRS, CDR2 YFSETQ. The V end was cut by 0 bases, the J end by 5 bases, with 17 bases between. The CDR3 has 16 residues. Written as DNA, the CDR3 is TGCGCCAGCAGCTTGGGTTCCAGGTCGAACCCATATGGCTACACCTTC. It yields the protein CASSLGSRSNPYGYTF.

CDR3 loop: CASSQDWPGGTDTQYF. DNA for the CDR3: TGCGCCAGCAGCCAAGATTGGCCAGGGGGCACAGATACGCAGTATTTT. The chain joins TRBV4-1 to TRBJ2-3; D possibly corresponds to TRBD1 (6 bases). CDR1 and CDR2 from the germline V gene are MGHRA and YSYEKL. CDR3 length equals 16 residues. The V end lost 0 bases, the J end lost 1 base, and 11 bases lay between the germline ends.

The genes are TRBV27 and TRBJ1-5; 7 nucleotides agree with TRBD1. The CDR3 runs to 16 residues. With V trimmed by 6 bases and J by 0 bases, 8 bases remained unmatched. CDR1 MNHEY and CDR2 SMNVEV come from the germline V gene (reference sequence). CDR3 sequence reads: CASSRTGFNSNQPQHF. In nucleotides, the CDR3 is TGTGCCAGCAGCCGGACAGGATTTAATAGCAATCAGCCCCAGCATTTT.

The V gene is TRBV9, the J gene TRBJ2-1; 10 bases fit TRBD2. The CDR3 spans 18 residues. V shed 1 base and J 5 bases; nucleotides not matched to a gene: 12. Germline CDR1 SGDLS, CDR2 YYNGEE. This chain's CDR3 is CASSVTIAGTSANNEQFF. The CDR3 DNA follows: TGTGCCAGCAGCGTAACAATTGCCGGGACTAGCGCTAACAATGAGCAGTTCTTC.

The chain links TRBV7-3 to TRBJ2-7; 13 bases agree with TRBD2. CDR3 size: 15 residues. Trimming took 6 bases from V and 2 from J; bases not matched to a gene: 4. Germline V gene lookup returns CDR1 SGHTA and CDR2 FQGTGA. The CDR3 sequence is CASRAGTSGTYEQYF. CDR3 DNA sequence: TGTGCCAGCAGGGCCGGGACTAGCGGGACCTACGAGCAGTACTTC.

The chain recombines TRBV6-1 with TRBJ1-5, with D perhaps matching TRBD1 (5 bases). V dropped 10 bases and J dropped 0 bases, with 13 bases sitting between them. The CDR3 length is 14 residues. Looked up from germline, CDR1 is MNHNS and CDR2 is SASEGT. For the CDR3, the DNA is TGTGCCACCAAAGACAGTTCTAGCAATCAGCCCCAGCATTTT. This codes for CATKDSSSNQPQHF.

The chain carries TRBV4-3 and TRBJ2-7, with 8 bases that match TRBD2. CDR1 is LGHNA, CDR2 YSLEER, per germline. The CDR3 has 15 amino acids. J gave up 6 bases and V 5 bases, and 12 bases lay outside the gene matches. The DNA of the CDR3 is TGCGCCAGCAGCGAGCGGGGGCTACCCCCGCCCGAGCAGTACTTC. Its protein product is CASSERGLPPPEQYF.

As for this clone: The sample carries other DNA sequences with the same CDR3. J is TRBJ1-1 and V is TRBV2; TRBD1 might be the D (6 bases). Per the germline V gene, CDR1 is SNHLY and CDR2 is FYNNEI. The CDR3 runs 16 residues. Trimming pared 0 bases from V and 0 bases from J, leaving 11 bases between. CDR3 loop: CASSEAAGQLNTEAFF. DNA of the CDR3: TGTGCCAGCAGTGAAGCGGCAGGACAGCTGAACACTGAAGCTTTCTTT.

The CDR3 nucleotides are TGTGCCAGCAGCTTAGCGTCAGTGGCGCACTATGGCTACACCTTC. Translated: CASSLASVAHYGYTF. The chain is built from TRBV7-9 and TRBJ1-2; D is uncertain. V gave up 0 bases and J gave up 3 bases, with 11 bases separating them. Germline V gene data show CDR1 as SEHNR and CDR2 as FQNEAQ (reference sequence). The CDR3 covers 15 residues.

This chain connects TRBV30 to TRBJ2-2; D gene unclear. The V gene lost 0 bases and the J gene lost 7 bases, with 3 bases spanning the gap. In germline, CDR1 is GTSNPN, CDR2 SVGIG (reference sequence). The CDR3 loop spans 11 amino acids. In DNA, the CDR3 is TGTGCCTGGAGTGTGAACGGGGAGCTGTTTTTT. Its protein is CAWSVNGELFF.

Comments on this clone: Other DNA sequences in the same sample also yield this CDR3. Here the CDR3 DNA reads TGTGCCAGCAGCGTAGGTTCCAGGACAGATACGCAGTATTTT. It is translated as CASSVGSRTDTQYF. The gene calls are TRBV9 and TRBJ2-3; D gene unclear. CDR3 length equals 14 residues. V lost 0 bases and J 3 bases, leaving 8 bases between the germline ends. Germline V gene data show CDR1 as SGDLS and CDR2 as YYNGEE.

The V gene is TRBV11-1, the J gene TRBJ1-2; TRBD1 matches at 9 bases. The CDR3 is 14 amino acids. Germline V lookup: CDR1 SGHAT, CDR2 FQDESV (reference sequence). Unmatched junction bases numbered 7, after V lost 2 bases and J lost 9 bases. DNA for the CDR3: TGTGCCAGCAGCTTAAGATTTGGACAGGGGAGCTACACCTTC. Encoded protein: CASSLRFGQGSYTF.

The chain carries TRBV6-5 and TRBJ2-2; D unclear. Germline V gives CDR1 MNHEY, CDR2 SVGAGI. V lost 2 bases to trimming and J lost 6 bases, with 7 bases between them. The CDR3 totals 13 residues. The CDR3 protein is CASSYLAAGELFF. CDR3 sequence (DNA): TGTGCCAGCAGTTACCTGGCAGCCGGGGAGCTGTTTTTT.

This sequence joins TRBV27 and TRBJ1-1, with unresolved D. From germline, CDR1 is MNHEY and CDR2 SMNVEV (reference sequence). This CDR3 region has 11 residues. The V and J ends lost 5 bases and 6 bases respectively, with 7 bases between them. CDR3 nucleotide sequence: TGTGCCAGCAGTCTGCGTGCTGAAGCTTTCTTT. It yields the protein CASSLRAEAFF.

The genes are TRBV19 and TRBJ2-3; D unclear. Per the germline V gene, CDR1 is LNHDA and CDR2 is SQIVND (reference sequence). This CDR3 is built from 13 residues. Trimming shortened V by 2 bases and J by 2 bases, and 5 bases separated the two germline ends. The CDR3 spells CASSITPTDTQYF. The CDR3 DNA reads as TGTGCCAGTAGTATAACACCCACAGATACGCAGTATTTT.

The rearrangement uses TRBV5-4 and TRBJ2-1; D gene unclear. The CDR3 is 15 amino acids. Per germline, CDR1 SGHNT and CDR2 YYREEE (reference sequence). V was shortened by 4 bases and J by 5 bases, with 16 bases between the two germline ends. The CDR3 nucleotides read TGTGCCAGCAGCCTTGGCGCTAGTTTCGACAATGAGCAGTTCTTC. This gives the protein CASSLGASFDNEQFF.

This chain uses TRBV27 with TRBJ2-2; the D gene could be TRBD1 or TRBD2 (5 bases each). The CDR3 consists of 16 residues. V shed 6 bases and J shed 2 bases, with 16 bases lying between them. Per the germline V gene, CDR1 is MNHEY and CDR2 is SMNVEV (reference sequence). DNA for the CDR3: TGTGCCAGCAGCCAAAGAGGGGTGCTTAACACCGGGGAGCTGTTTTTT. Translation: CASSQRGVLNTGELFF.

Comments on this clone: The same CDR3 is also encoded by other DNA sequences in this sample. The V and J genes are TRBV30 and TRBJ2-3; D is unclear. The CDR3 runs 16 residues. V shed 7 bases and J shed 2 bases, with 22 bases lying between them. Germline lookup yields CDR1 GTSNPN and CDR2 SVGIG (reference sequence). CDR3 region: CAFTVGLKLNTDTQYF. CDR3 in DNA: TGTGCCTTCACGGTGGGCCTCAAGCTAAACACAGATACGCAGTATTTT.

This chain connects TRBV18 to TRBJ1-5, with a weak D call TRBD1 (6 bases). The CDR3 contains 16 residues. Trimming removed 2 bases from V and 0 bases from J, with 11 bases in between. The V gene's germline CDR1 is KGHSH and CDR2 LQKENI. The CDR3: CASSPGQGNSNQPQHF. The CDR3 DNA is TGTGCCAGCTCACCAGGGCAGGGGAATAGCAATCAGCCCCAGCATTTT.

This clone was seen only once. This chain links TRBV6-1 with TRBJ1-5; D might be TRBD1 (5 bases). V lost 3 bases to trimming and J lost 2 bases, with 14 bases between them. Germline V gives CDR1 MNHNS, CDR2 SASEGT. The CDR3 totals 16 residues. As DNA, the CDR3 is TGTGCCAGCAGTGAGGTCCCAGGGTTTGGCAATCAGCCCCAGCATTTT. As protein: CASSEVPGFGNQPQHF.

The CDR3 loop reads CASSFPLGGEQFF. CDR3 nucleotides: TGTGCCAGCAGCTTTCCCCTGGGGGGGGAGCAGTTCTTC. V is TRBV2 and J is TRBJ2-1; TRBD2 agrees at 7 bases. Germline CDR1 and CDR2: SNHLY and FYNNEI. The CDR3 totals 13 residues. The J segment lost 10 bases and the V segment lost 6 bases, leaving 9 bases of the junction unmatched.

This chain connects TRBV9 to TRBJ1-4; D not certain. The length of the CDR3 is 15 residues. Germline CDR1 SGDLS, CDR2 YYNGEE. The V and J ends lost 0 bases and 8 bases respectively, with 14 bases between them. CDR3 coding DNA: TGTGCCAGCAGCGTAGATCGGGGAGGCGACGAAAAACTGTTTTTT. It translates to CASSVDRGGDEKLFF.